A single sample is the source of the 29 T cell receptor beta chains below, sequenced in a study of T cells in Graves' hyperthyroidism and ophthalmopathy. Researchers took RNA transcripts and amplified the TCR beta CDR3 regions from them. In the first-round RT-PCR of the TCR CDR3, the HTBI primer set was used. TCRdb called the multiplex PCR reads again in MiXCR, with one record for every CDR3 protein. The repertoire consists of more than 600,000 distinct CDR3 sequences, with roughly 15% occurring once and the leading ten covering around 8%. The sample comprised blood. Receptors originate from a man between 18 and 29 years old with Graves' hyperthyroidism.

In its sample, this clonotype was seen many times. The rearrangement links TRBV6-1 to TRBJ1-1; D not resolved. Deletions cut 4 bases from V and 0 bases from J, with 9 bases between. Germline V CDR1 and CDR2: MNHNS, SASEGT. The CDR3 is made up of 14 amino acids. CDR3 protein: CASSGRTVNTEAFF. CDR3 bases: TGTGCCAGCAGTGGACGTACGGTGAACACTGAAGCTTTCTTT.

In nucleotides, the CDR3 is TGTGCCACCAAGGGGGGGAACTACAATGAGCAGTTCTTC. This encodes CATKGGNYNEQFF. This chain links TRBV24-1 with TRBJ2-1; the D gene is possibly TRBD2 (7 bases). The CDR3 is 13 residues long. Germline V lookup: CDR1 KGHDR, CDR2 SFDVKD. V shed 8 bases and J shed 3 bases, with 10 bases lying between them.

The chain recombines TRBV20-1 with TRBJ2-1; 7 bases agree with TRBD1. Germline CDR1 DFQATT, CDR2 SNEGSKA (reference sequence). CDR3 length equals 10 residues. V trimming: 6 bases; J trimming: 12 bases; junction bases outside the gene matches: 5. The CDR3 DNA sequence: TGCAGTGCACGGGACAGTTGGCAGTTCTTC. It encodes CSARDSWQFF.

DNA of the CDR3: TGCGCCAGCAGCCAAGAGGGCTTGGGGTTAGGGCCCCAGCATTTT. Translated: CASSQEGLGLGPQHF. This sequence joins TRBV4-3 and TRBJ1-5; D is unclear. Trimming stripped 0 bases from V and 9 bases from J, with 15 bases between. CDR1 is LGHNA, CDR2 YSLEER, per germline. This CDR3 region has 15 residues.

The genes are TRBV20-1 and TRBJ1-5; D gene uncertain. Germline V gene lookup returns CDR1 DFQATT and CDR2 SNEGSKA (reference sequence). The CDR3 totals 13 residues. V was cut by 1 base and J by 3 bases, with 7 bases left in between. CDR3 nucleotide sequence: TGCAGTGCTAGAGCCCACACCAATCAGCCCCAGCATTTT. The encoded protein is CSARAHTNQPQHF.

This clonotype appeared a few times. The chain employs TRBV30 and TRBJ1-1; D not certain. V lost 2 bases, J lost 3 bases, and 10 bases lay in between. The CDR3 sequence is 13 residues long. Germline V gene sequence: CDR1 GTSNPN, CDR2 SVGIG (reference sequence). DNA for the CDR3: TGTGCCTGGAGTTATCAGGAGGACACTGAAGCTTTCTTT. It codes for CAWSYQEDTEAFF.

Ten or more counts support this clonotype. CDR3 in DNA: TGTGCCAGCAGTTGGGACCCTGGCTCCTACAATGAGCAGTTCTTC. Protein: CASSWDPGSYNEQFF. The V gene is TRBV28, the J gene TRBJ2-1; either TRBD1 or TRBD2 may fit D (5 bases each). The CDR3 loop spans 15 amino acids. V was shortened by 4 bases and J by 0 bases, with 10 bases between the two germline ends. CDR1 MDHEN and CDR2 SYDVKM come from the germline V gene. Looking up the rest from reference TRBV28 and TRBJ2-1 gives the full variable domain: DVKVTQSSRYLVKRTGEKVFLECVQDMDHENMFWYRQDPGLGLRLIYFSYDVKMKEKGDIPEGYSVSREKKERFSLILESASTNQTSMYLCASSWDPGSYNEQFFGPGTRLTVL.

DNA of the CDR3: TGTGCCAGCAGTGAAGGGGGGACAGGGAATCAGCCCCAGCATTTT. Amino acids: CASSEGGTGNQPQHF. V gene TRBV6-1 combines with J gene TRBJ1-5, with 9 nucleotides matching TRBD1. V trimming: 1 base; J trimming: 4 bases; junction bases outside the gene matches: 2. The CDR3 extends over 15 amino acids. Germline V CDR1 and CDR2: MNHNS, SASEGT.

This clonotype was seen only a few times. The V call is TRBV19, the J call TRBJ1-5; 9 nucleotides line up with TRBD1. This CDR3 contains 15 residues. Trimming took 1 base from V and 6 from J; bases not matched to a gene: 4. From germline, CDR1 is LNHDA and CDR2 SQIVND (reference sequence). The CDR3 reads CASSIGTGVVQPQHF. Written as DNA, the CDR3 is TGTGCCAGTAGTATAGGGACAGGGGTTGTTCAGCCCCAGCATTTT.

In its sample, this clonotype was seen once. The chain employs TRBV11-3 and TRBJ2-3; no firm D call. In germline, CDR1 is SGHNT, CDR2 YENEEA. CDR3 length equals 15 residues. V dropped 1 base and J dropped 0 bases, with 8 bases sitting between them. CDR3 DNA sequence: TGTGCCAGCAGCTTAGCAGCGCCTAGCACAGATACGCAGTATTTT. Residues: CASSLAAPSTDTQYF.

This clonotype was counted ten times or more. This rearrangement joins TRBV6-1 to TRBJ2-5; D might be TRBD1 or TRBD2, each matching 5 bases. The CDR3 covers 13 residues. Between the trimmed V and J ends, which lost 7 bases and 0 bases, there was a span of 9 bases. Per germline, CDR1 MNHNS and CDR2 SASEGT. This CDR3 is CASTGTNQETQYF. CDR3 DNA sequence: TGTGCCAGCACAGGGACGAACCAAGAGACCCAGTACTTC.

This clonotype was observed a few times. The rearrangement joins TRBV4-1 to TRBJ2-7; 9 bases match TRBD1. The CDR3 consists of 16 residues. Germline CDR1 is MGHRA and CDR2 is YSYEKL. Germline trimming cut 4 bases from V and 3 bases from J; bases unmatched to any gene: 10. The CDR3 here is CASSLNTGGISYEQYF. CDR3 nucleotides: TGCGCCAGCAGCCTTAACACAGGGGGCATAAGCTACGAGCAGTACTTC.

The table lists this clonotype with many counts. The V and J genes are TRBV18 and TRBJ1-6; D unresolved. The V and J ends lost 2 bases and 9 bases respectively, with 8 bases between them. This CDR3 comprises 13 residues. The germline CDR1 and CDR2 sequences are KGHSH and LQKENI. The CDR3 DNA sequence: TGTGCCAGCTCACCAGATGCGACTTCACCCCTCCACTTT. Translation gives CASSPDATSPLHF.

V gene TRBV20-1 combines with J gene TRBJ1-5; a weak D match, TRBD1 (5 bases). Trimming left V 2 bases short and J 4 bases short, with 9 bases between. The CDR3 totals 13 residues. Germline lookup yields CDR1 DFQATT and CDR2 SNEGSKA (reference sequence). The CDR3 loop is CSARRQGNQPQHF. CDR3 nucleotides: TGCAGTGCTAGACGGCAGGGTAATCAGCCCCAGCATTTT.

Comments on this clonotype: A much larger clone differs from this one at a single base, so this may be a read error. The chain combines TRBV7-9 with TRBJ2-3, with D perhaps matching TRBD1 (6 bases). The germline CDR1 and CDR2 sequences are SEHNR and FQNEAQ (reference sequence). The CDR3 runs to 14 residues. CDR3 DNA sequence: TGTGCCAGCAGCACATCACAGGGCACAGATAAGCAGTATTTT. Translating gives CASSTSQGTDKQYF. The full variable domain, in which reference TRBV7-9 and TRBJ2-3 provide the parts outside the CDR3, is DTGVSQNPRHKITKRGQNVTFRCDPISEHNRLYWYRQTLGQGPEFLTYFQNEAQLEKSRLLSDRFSAERPKGSFSTLEIQRTEQGDSAMYLCASSTSQGTDKQYFGPGTRLTVL.

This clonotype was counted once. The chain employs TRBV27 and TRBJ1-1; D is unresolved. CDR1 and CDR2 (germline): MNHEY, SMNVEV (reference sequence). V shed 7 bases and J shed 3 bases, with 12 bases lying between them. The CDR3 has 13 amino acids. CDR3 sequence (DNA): TGTGCCAGCACAGACCATGGGGACACTGAAGCTTTCTTT. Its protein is CASTDHGDTEAFF.

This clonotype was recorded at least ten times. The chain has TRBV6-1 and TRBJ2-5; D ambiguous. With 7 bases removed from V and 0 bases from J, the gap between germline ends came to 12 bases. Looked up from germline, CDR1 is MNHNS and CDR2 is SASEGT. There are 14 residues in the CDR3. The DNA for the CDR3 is TGTGCCAGCATTGGCGGTTGGTACCAAGAGACCCAGTACTTC. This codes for CASIGGWYQETQYF.

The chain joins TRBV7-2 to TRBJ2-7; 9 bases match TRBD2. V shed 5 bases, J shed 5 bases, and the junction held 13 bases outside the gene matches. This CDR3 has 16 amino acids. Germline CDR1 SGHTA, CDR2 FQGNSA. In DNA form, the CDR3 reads TGTGCCAGCAGCAGTCCGGCGGGAGGGCCGTCGAACGAGCAGTACTTC. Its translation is CASSSPAGGPSNEQYF. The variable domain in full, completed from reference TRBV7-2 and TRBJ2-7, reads GAGVSQSPSNKVTEKGKDVELRCDPISGHTALYWYRQSLGQGLEFLIYFQGNSAPDKSGLPSDRFSAERTGGSVSTLTIQRTQQEDSAVYLCASSSPAGGPSNEQYFGPGTRLTVT.

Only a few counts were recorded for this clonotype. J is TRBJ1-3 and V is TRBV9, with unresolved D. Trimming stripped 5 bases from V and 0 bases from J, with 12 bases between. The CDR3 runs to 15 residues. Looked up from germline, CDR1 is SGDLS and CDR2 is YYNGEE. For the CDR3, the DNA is TGTGCCAGCAGTTCGGACGGGCGCTCTGGAAACACCATATATTTT. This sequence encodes CASSSDGRSGNTIYF.

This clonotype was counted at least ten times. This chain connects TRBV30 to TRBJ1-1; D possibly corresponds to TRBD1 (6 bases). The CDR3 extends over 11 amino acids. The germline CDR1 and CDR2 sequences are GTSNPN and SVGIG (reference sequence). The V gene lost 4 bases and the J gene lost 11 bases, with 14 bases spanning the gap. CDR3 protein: CAWTEKRGAFF. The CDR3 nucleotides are TGTGCCTGGACGGAGAAGAGGGGGGCTTTCTTT.

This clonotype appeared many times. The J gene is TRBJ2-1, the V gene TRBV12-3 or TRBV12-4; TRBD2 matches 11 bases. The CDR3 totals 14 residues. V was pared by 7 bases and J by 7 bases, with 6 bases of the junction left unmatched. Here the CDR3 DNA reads TGTGCCAGCACCACCGGGACTAGCGGTAATGAGCAGTTCTTC. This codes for CASTTGTSGNEQFF.

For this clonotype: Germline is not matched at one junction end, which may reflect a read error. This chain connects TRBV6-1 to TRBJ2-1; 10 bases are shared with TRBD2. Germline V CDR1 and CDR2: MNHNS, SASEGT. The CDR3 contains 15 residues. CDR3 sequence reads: CASSLSGGTYNEQSF. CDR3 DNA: TGTGCCAGCAGCCTTAGCGGGGGGACCTACAATGAGCAGTCCTTC.

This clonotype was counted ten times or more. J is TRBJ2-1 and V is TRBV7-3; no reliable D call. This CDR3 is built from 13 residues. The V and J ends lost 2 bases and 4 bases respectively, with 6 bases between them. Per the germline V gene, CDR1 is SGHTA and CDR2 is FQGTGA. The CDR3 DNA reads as TGTGCCAGCAGCTTACGTGTGTACAATGAGCAGTTCTTC. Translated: CASSLRVYNEQFF.

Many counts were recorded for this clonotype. CDR3: CASSLHRVPYEQYF. The DNA of the CDR3 is TGTGCCAGCAGTTTACACAGGGTTCCCTACGAGCAGTACTTC. V usage is TRBV28 and J usage is TRBJ2-7; D may be TRBD1 (6 bases). This CDR3 has 14 amino acids. Germline V gene sequence: CDR1 MDHEN, CDR2 SYDVKM. Deletions cut 2 bases from V and 2 bases from J, with 10 bases between.

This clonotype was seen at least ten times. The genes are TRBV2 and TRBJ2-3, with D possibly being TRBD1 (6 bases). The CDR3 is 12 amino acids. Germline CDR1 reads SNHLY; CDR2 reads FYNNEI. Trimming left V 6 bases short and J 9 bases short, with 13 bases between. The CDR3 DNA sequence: TGTGCCAGCAGCAGGGGAGCGACGACGCAGTATTTT. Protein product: CASSRGATTQYF.

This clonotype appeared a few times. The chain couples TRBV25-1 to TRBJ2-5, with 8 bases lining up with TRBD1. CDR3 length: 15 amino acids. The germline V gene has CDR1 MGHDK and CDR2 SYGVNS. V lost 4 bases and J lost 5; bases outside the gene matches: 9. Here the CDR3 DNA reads TGTGCCAGCAGTGCCGGACAGGGCAGTATGGAGACCCAGTACTTC. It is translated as CASSAGQGSMETQYF.

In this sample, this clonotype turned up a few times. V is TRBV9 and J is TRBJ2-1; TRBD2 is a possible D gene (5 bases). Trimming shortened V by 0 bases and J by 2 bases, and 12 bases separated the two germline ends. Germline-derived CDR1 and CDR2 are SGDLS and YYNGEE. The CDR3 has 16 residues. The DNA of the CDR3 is TGTGCCAGCAGCGTAGTTGCTAGCTCCCCCTACAATGAGCAGTTCTTC. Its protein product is CASSVVASSPYNEQFF.

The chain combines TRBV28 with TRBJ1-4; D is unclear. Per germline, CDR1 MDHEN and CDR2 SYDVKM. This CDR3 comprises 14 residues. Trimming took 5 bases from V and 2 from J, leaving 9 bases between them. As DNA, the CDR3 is TGTGCCAGCAGTCGGAGACCCACTAATGAAAAACTGTTTTTT. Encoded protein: CASSRRPTNEKLFF.

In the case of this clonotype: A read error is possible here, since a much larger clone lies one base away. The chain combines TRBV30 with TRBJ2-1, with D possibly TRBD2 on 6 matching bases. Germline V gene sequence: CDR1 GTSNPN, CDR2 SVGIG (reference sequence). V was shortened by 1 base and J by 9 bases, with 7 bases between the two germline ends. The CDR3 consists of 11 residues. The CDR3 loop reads CAWSGSGEQFF. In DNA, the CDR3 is TGTGCCTGGAGTGGTAGCGGTGAGCAGTTCTTC.